This entry is about one T cell receptor beta chain. Its specificity is not known. Use of 60 Vbeta and 13 Jbeta primers characterized the PCR. Profiling relied on immunoSEQ multiplex PCR, and the TCRdb table lists in-frame clones only, not all of them. This sample has some 150,000 clones; 60% to 85% occur once, and the top ten carry about 7%. This sample was included in a study of cytomegalovirus exposure and HLA in healthy donors. General study results and limits: Reportedly, diagnosis of cytomegalovirus status by the classifier showed high specificity and sensitivity. The likely explanation for a cluster of highly shared sequence variants was sequencing artifact. In a later analysis, a genetic analysis reported fewer productive-TCR N-insertions in an Asian-associated ancestry cluster than the cohort average.

V was pared by 7 bases and J by 8 bases, with 15 bases between. There are 13 residues in the CDR3. CDR1 MDHEN and CDR2 SYDVKM come from the germline V gene. Input material: PBMCs. The chain uses TRBV28 and TRBJ1-3; no definite D call. The TCR originated in a young man in good health and CMV-seronegative. The chain's CDR3 is CASNPAGRDTIYF. CDR3 sequence (DNA): TGTGCCAGCAACCCCGCCGGGCGGGACACCATATATTTT.